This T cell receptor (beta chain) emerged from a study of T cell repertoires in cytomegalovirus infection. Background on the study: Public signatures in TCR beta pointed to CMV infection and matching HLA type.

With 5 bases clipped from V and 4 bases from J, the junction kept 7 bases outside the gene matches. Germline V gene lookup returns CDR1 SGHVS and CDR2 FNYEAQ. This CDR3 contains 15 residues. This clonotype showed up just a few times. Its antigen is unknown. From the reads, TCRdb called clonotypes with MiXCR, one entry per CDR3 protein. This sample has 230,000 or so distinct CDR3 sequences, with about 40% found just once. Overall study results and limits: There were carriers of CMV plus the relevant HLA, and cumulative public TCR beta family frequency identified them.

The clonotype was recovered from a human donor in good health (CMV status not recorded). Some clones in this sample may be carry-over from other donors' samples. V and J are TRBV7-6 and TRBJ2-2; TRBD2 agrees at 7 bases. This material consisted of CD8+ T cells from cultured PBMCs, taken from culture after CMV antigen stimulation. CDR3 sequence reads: CASSTGLEITGELFF. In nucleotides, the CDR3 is TGTGCCAGCAGCACAGGACTAGAGATCACCGGGGAGCTGTTTTTT.